The T cell receptor beta chain under discussion was sequenced for a study of radiation and T cells in renal cell carcinoma. Germline V gives CDR1 SNHLY, CDR2 FYNNEI. V was cut by 8 bases and J by 0 bases, with 12 bases left in between. The CDR3 loop spans 14 amino acids. Assay used: immunoSEQ multiplex PCR; TCRdb lists only in-frame clones, some missing. The data contain fewer than 80,000 clones, approximately 87% of them singletons. Time point given: blood 4 weeks post-SBRT, at nephrectomy. The treatment: 15 Gy SBRT to primary tumor, nephrectomy 4 weeks later. The chain carries TRBV2 and TRBJ2-3, with D perhaps matching TRBD2 (6 bases). The sequence derives from a woman aged 55 to 70 with renal cell carcinoma. This material consisted of blood, taken from a patient whose treatment included radiotherapy and nephrectomy. As DNA, the CDR3 is TGTGCCAGCCTGAAGGGGACTAGCACAGATACGCAGTATTTT. It codes for CASLKGTSTDTQYF.